These 22 T cell receptor beta chains originate from one sample sequenced in a study of shared clonotypes between healthy human individuals. Here immunoSEQ multiplex PCR was the method, and the copy in TCRdb shows in-frame clones only, minus some. The sample records 1,100,000 or so clones, about 80% being singletons. Sequenced: memory CD4+ T cells from PBMCs. Indicated subset: CD45RA-negative fraction. Every receptor here comes from a man between 18 and 29 years old in good health. Some clones in this sample may be carry-over from other donors' samples.

The sample holds one count of this clone. The chain has TRBV14 and TRBJ1-2; D gene ambiguous. V dropped 3 bases and J dropped 3 bases, with 8 bases sitting between them. The CDR3 is 13 residues long. Germline CDR1 is SGHDN and CDR2 is FVKESK. The CDR3 DNA is TGTGCCAGCAGCCAGGGCAGGCACTATGGCTACACCTTC. Amino acid sequence: CASSQGRHYGYTF.

This clone was seen only once. V usage is TRBV7-8 and J usage is TRBJ2-1; 8 nucleotides match TRBD2. The CDR3 consists of 13 residues. After removal of 2 bases from V and 13 bases from J, the junction contained 7 bases not matched to a gene. Germline V gene data show CDR1 as SGHVS and CDR2 as FQNEAQ. CDR3 region: CASSLRIGGEQFF. CDR3 bases: TGTGCCAGCAGCTTAAGGATCGGGGGGGAACAGTTCTTC.

J is TRBJ2-1 and V is TRBV7-2, with D perhaps TRBD1 or TRBD2 (6 bases each). The CDR3 has 16 amino acids. Germline CDR1 SGHTA, CDR2 FQGNSA. V shed 0 bases and J shed 5 bases, with 14 bases lying between them. The CDR3 DNA follows: TGTGCCAGCAGCTTAGCGGCGCCCCGGGGGCACAATGAGCAGTTCTTC. Residues: CASSLAAPRGHNEQFF.

The V gene is TRBV28, the J gene TRBJ2-6, with TRBD2 matching over 12 bases. The J segment lost 3 bases and the V segment lost 3 bases, leaving 12 bases of the junction unmatched. The CDR3 has 20 amino acids. CDR1 and CDR2 (germline): MDHEN, SYDVKM. The CDR3 loop is CASSLPGLAGGPGGANVLTF. The CDR3 DNA reads TGTGCCAGCAGTTTGCCCGGGCTAGCGGGAGGGCCGGGTGGGGCCAACGTCCTGACTTTC. The full variable domain, rest sourced from reference TRBV28 and TRBJ2-6, is DVKVTQSSRYLVKRTGEKVFLECVQDMDHENMFWYRQDPGLGLRLIYFSYDVKMKEKGDIPEGYSVSREKKERFSLILESASTNQTSMYLCASSLPGLAGGPGGANVLTFGAGSRLTVL.

This sequence joins TRBV10-3 and TRBJ2-3; D is uncertain. V was shortened by 0 bases and J by 6 bases, with 7 bases between the two germline ends. Germline lookup yields CDR1 ENHRY and CDR2 SYGVKD. This CDR3 spans 13 amino acids. The CDR3 region has the DNA TGTGCCATCAGTGAGTCAAGATCCGATACGCAGTATTTT. Translation: CAISESRSDTQYF.

CDR3 DNA: TGTGCCAGCAGCTTAGGACTAGCGGACACAGATACGCAGTATTTT. Residues: CASSLGLADTDTQYF. The gene calls are TRBV11-2 and TRBJ2-3; 9 nucleotides align to TRBD2. The germline gives CDR1 SGHAT, CDR2 FQNNGV. V lost 1 base, J lost 2 bases, and 1 base stayed unmatched. The CDR3 has 15 residues.

J is TRBJ1-2 and V is TRBV5-6; D is perhaps TRBD1 (5 bases). CDR1 and CDR2 from the germline V gene are SGHDT and YYEEEE. V was shortened by 0 bases and J by 7 bases, with 22 bases between the two germline ends. The CDR3 has 17 residues. Here the CDR3 DNA reads TGTGCCAGCAGCTTGGCCGGCAGGGTCGGAATTCGGCGTGGCTACACCTTC. It yields the protein CASSLAGRVGIRRGYTF.

V gene TRBV5-1 combines with J gene TRBJ2-2, with D unresolved. Trimming left V 2 bases short and J 1 base short, with 3 bases between. Looked up from germline, CDR1 is SGHRS and CDR2 is YFSETQ. CDR3 length: 13 residues. The CDR3 DNA reads TGCGCCAGCAGCTTCCAGAACACCGGGGAGCTGTTTTTT. This encodes CASSFQNTGELFF.

V and J are TRBV6-5 and TRBJ1-5; the D is unclear. The CDR3 sequence is 14 residues long. Trimming removed 6 bases at V and 5 bases at J, with 14 bases between. Germline V gene lookup returns CDR1 MNHEY and CDR2 SVGAGI. Written as DNA, the CDR3 is TGTGCCAGCAGACTGACTAGTGGGGATCAGCCCCAGCATTTT. This gives the protein CASRLTSGDQPQHF.

This clone was seen a few times. The chain couples TRBV7-8 to TRBJ2-7, with TRBD1 identical over 10 bases. Per germline, CDR1 SGHVS and CDR2 FQNEAQ. The CDR3 runs 15 residues. V gave up 5 bases and J gave up 2 bases; unmatched junction bases: 6. The CDR3 loop is CASSHPGQGTYEQYF. Here the CDR3 DNA reads TGTGCCAGCAGCCACCCGGGACAGGGGACCTACGAGCAGTACTTC.

The V call is TRBV28, the J call TRBJ1-5; D uncertain. CDR3 size: 13 residues. V gave up 5 bases and J gave up 3 bases, with 8 bases separating them. Germline loops: CDR1 MDHEN, CDR2 SYDVKM. CDR3 protein: CASSTRINQPQHF. The CDR3 DNA follows: TGTGCCAGCAGTACGCGGATCAATCAGCCCCAGCATTTT.

The chain links TRBV10-3 to TRBJ2-1; 14 bases map to TRBD2. Looked up from germline, CDR1 is ENHRY and CDR2 is SYGVKD. The CDR3 has 18 residues. Trimming cost V 0 bases and J 8 bases; bases outside gene matches: 9. For the CDR3, the DNA is TGTGCCATCAGTGAGTCGTTCACCGGGACTAGCGGGAGTTATGAGCAGTTCTTC. This codes for CAISESFTGTSGSYEQFF.

V and J are TRBV5-1 and TRBJ2-3; tentatively, D is TRBD2 (6 bases). Germline V lookup: CDR1 SGHRS, CDR2 YFSETQ. The CDR3 is 14 residues long. Trimming shortened V by 4 bases and J by 1 base, and 10 bases separated the two germline ends. This CDR3 is CASSVASGTDTQYF. CDR3 DNA: TGCGCCAGCAGCGTGGCTAGCGGCACAGATACGCAGTATTTT.

The DNA for the CDR3 is TGTGCCAGCAGCCATCAAGGACTAGCGGGAGGTTGGGACACAGATACGCAGTATTTT. As protein: CASSHQGLAGGWDTDTQYF. The gene calls are TRBV4-2 and TRBJ2-3; TRBD2 aligns across 14 bases. The CDR3 totals 19 residues. With 3 bases clipped from V and 2 bases from J, the junction kept 10 bases outside the gene matches. Germline CDR1 and CDR2: LGHNA and YNFKEQ.

About this clone itself: The same CDR3 also results from other DNA sequences found in this sample. This chain joins TRBV20-1 and TRBJ1-2, with D unresolved. The germline V gene encodes CDR1 DFQATT and CDR2 SNEGSKA (reference sequence). Between the trimmed V and J ends, which lost 5 bases and 1 base, there was a span of 5 bases. CDR3 size: 11 residues. The CDR3 spells CSAPDNYGYTF. For the CDR3, the DNA is TGCAGTGCTCCCGATAACTATGGCTACACCTTC.

The V call is TRBV6-1, the J call TRBJ2-1; 9 nucleotides agree with TRBD2. The germline V gene encodes CDR1 MNHNS and CDR2 SASEGT. This CDR3 contains 16 residues. Trimming removed 6 bases from V and 6 bases from J; junction bases left unmatched: 12. Written as DNA, the CDR3 is TGTGCCAGCAGAGAAATAGCGGGAGTCCTGGCCAATGAGCAGTTCTTC. As protein: CASREIAGVLANEQFF.

This clone showed up just a few times. The chain joins TRBV2 to TRBJ1-2; the D is unclear. The germline V gene has CDR1 SNHLY and CDR2 FYNNEI. With 5 bases removed from V and 5 bases from J, the gap between germline ends came to 12 bases. The CDR3 is made up of 13 amino acids. CDR3: CASSKTDTYGYTF. The DNA of the CDR3 is TGTGCCAGCAGTAAGACGGATACTTATGGCTACACCTTC.

This clone was seen more than once but under ten times. J is TRBJ2-1 and V is TRBV14, with TRBD1 identical over 9 bases. The germline V gene encodes CDR1 SGHDN and CDR2 FVKESK. After removal of 0 bases from V and 9 bases from J, the junction contained 6 bases not matched to a gene. CDR3 size: 15 residues. Here the CDR3 reads CASSQEGQGLREQFF. The DNA for the CDR3 is TGTGCCAGCAGCCAAGAGGGACAGGGTCTTCGTGAGCAGTTCTTC.

A few counts support this clone. This chain links TRBV15 with TRBJ1-2, with D unclear. CDR1 is LNHNV and CDR2 is YYDKDF in the germline V gene (reference sequence). The V end was cut by 0 bases, the J end by 4 bases, with 9 bases between. This CDR3 is 14 amino acids long. The CDR3 here is CATSRERSSYGYTF. The DNA of the CDR3 is TGTGCCACCAGCAGAGAACGGAGTTCCTATGGCTACACCTTC.

This chain joins TRBV27 and TRBJ2-7, with D possibly being TRBD2 (6 bases). Trimming removed 6 bases from V and 7 bases from J, with 25 bases in between. Germline values: CDR1 MNHEY, CDR2 SMNVEV (reference sequence). The CDR3 is 16 residues long. The CDR3 nucleotides read TGTGCCAGCAGCCTGCTCGGGAGAGGAATGGCTCAGGAGCAGTACTTC. Amino acid sequence: CASSLLGRGMAQEQYF.

This chain connects TRBV28 to TRBJ2-2, with 8 bases fitting TRBD1. Germline V gives CDR1 MDHEN, CDR2 SYDVKM. With V trimmed by 2 bases and J by 3 bases, 2 bases remained unmatched. The CDR3 runs 15 residues. CDR3 nucleotide sequence: TGTGCCAGCAGTTTACGACAGGGGTACACCGGGGAGCTGTTTTTT. This encodes CASSLRQGYTGELFF.

The rearrangement uses TRBV19 and TRBJ1-2, with a tentative D call TRBD1 (5 bases). CDR1 is LNHDA and CDR2 is SQIVND in the germline V gene (reference sequence). Between the trimmed V and J ends, which lost 8 bases and 3 bases, there was a span of 13 bases. This CDR3 comprises 13 residues. The CDR3 sequence is CASSLTGDYGYTF. DNA of the CDR3: TGTGCCAGTTCCTTAACGGGGGACTATGGCTACACCTTC.